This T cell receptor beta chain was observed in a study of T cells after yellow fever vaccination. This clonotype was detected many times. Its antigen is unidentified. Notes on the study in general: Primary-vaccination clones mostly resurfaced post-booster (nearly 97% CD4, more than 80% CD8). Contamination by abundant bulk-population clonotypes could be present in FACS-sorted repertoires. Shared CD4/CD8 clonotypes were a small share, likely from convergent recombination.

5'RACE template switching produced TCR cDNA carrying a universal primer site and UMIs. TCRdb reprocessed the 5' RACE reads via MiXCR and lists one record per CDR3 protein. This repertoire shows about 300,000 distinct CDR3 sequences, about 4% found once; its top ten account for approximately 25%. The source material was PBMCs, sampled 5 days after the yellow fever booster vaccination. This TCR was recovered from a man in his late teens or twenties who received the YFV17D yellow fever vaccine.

CDR3 amino acids: CASSWGLAGTTDTQYF. The CDR3 DNA sequence: TGTGCCAGCAGTTGGGGACTAGCGGGGACCACAGATACGCAGTATTTT. The chain combines TRBV27 with TRBJ2-3; 13 nucleotides line up with TRBD2. The CDR3 contains 16 residues. Trimming cost V 4 bases and J 2 bases; bases outside gene matches: 3. Germline CDR1 and CDR2: MNHEY and SMNVEV (reference sequence).